A selection of T cell receptor beta chains follows, all from one sample in a study of control samples from healthy donors and cancer patients. Repertoires were generated with immunoSEQ multiplex PCR, while TCRdb's copy carries only in-frame clones and drops some. The sample shows about 38,000 clones, around 83% of them seen only once. The sample consisted of PBMCs. These receptors were obtained from a woman aged 55-69 years with lung cancer. The CDR3 runs from the conserved cysteine through the conserved F or W. D genes are given only for firm matches. Clone size is not always given. Where it is, it says once, few, many or a class for expanded clones.

-	-	TRBV6-5	TRBJ1-1	TGTGCCAGCCACCGGGACATCGAGAACACTGAAGCTTTCTTT	CASHRDIENTEAFF
-	-	TRBV29-1	TRBJ2-5	TGCAGCGCTCAGGAGGGGGAGACCCAGTACTTC	CSAQEGETQYF
TRBD1	-	TRBV7-2	TRBJ1-1	TGTGCCAGCAGCGTTAGAGCCGGGACAGGGGCCCTGAACACTGAAGCTTTCTTT	CASSVRAGTGALNTEAFF
-	once	TRBV6-5	TRBJ1-2	TGTGCCAGCAGTTCTGCCCTCCGGCGAGGTGGCTACACCTTC	CASSSALRRGGYTF
TRBD1	-	TRBV10-3	TRBJ1-2	TGTGCCATCAGTCGGACAGGGGGCGATGGCTACACCTTC	CAISRTGGDGYTF
TRBD1	-	TRBV27	TRBJ1-2	TGTGCCAGCAGTCTCGCAGGGGGCAATGGCTACACCTTC	CASSLAGGNGYTF
-	once	TRBV12-5	TRBJ1-2	TGTGCTAGTGCTTCCTCAAGCCCACCAGGCTACACCTTC	CASASSSPPGYTF
-	-	TRBV6-5	TRBJ1-1	TGTGCCAGCGCTCAGAGGGAGAACACTGAAGCTTTCTTT	CASAQRENTEAFF
TRBD1	-	TRBV6-5	TRBJ1-2	TGTGCCAGCAGCAAGGGGGGACAGGGATCCTTTGGCTACACCTTC	CASSKGGQGSFGYTF
-	few	TRBV4-1	TRBJ2-7	TGCGCCAGCAGCCAAGGAATCTCCTACGAGCAGTACTTC	CASSQGISYEQYF
TRBD1	few	TRBV24-1	TRBJ2-3	TGTGCCACCGAGGGACAGGGAACAGATACGCAGTATTTT	CATEGQGTDTQYF
-	-	TRBV19	TRBJ2-1	TGTGCCAGTAGTCTAGGGGGGTACTACAATGAGCAGTTCTTC	CASSLGGYYNEQFF
-	-	TRBV7-9	TRBJ1-5	TGTGCCAGCAGCTTAGGGGGTCAGCCCCAGCATTTT	CASSLGGQPQHF
TRBD2	-	TRBV4-1	TRBJ2-1	TGCGCCAGCAGCCAACGGGGTGGCGGGGGGGATCTCAAAGAGCAGTTCTTC	CASSQRGGGGDLKEQFF
TRBD1	few	TRBV24-1	TRBJ1-5	TGTGCCACCAGTGATCCCGGACAGGGGGGTTATTATAGCAATCAGCCCCAGCATTTT	CATSDPGQGGYYSNQPQHF
-	-	TRBV29-1	TRBJ2-3	TGCAGCTCCAGCAGGGGCCAAGATACGCAGTATTTT	CSSSRGQDTQYF
TRBD1	-	TRBV5-1	TRBJ1-2	TGCGCCAGCTCGCTTACTTCCGGGACAGGGGTCTATGGCTACACCTTC	CASSLTSGTGVYGYTF
TRBD1	-	TRBV2	TRBJ2-2	TGTGCCAGCAGTGTACGACAGGGCGAGACCGGGGAGCTGTTTTTT	CASSVRQGETGELFF
-	few	TRBV6-6	TRBJ1-3	TGTGCCAGCAGTTACAGAAACACCATATATTTT	CASSYRNTIYF
-	-	TRBV14	TRBJ1-1	TGTGCCAGCAGCCCCGAGAACACTGAAGCTTTCTTT	CASSPENTEAFF
-	-	TRBV12-3/TRBV12-4	TRBJ1-5	TGTGCCAGCAGTTTAGCAGAACAGCCCCAGCATTTT	CASSLAEQPQHF
-	once	TRBV12-5	TRBJ1-3	TGTGCTAGTGGCTCGGACAGCAGCTCTGGAAACACCATATATTTT	CASGSDSSSGNTIYF
-	-	TRBV12-3/TRBV12-4	TRBJ2-7	TGTGCCAGCAGTTTGGCAGACTCCTACGAGCAGTACTTC	CASSLADSYEQYF
TRBD2	once	TRBV19	TRBJ2-3	TGTGCCAGTAGTTGGACTAGCGGCCGGAGATATGGAGCAGATACGCAGTATTTT	CASSWTSGRRYGADTQYF
-	-	TRBV14	TRBJ2-2	TGTGCCAGCAGCCATCAAAGCGGGAACACCGGGGAGCTGTTTTTT	CASSHQSGNTGELFF
TRBD1	-	TRBV12-3/TRBV12-4	TRBJ2-5	TGTGCCAGCAGCCCAGGACAGGGGGAGACCCAGTACTTC	CASSPGQGETQYF
-	-	TRBV18	TRBJ2-2	TGTGCCAGCTCACCAAATGCAGGTGGGGCCACCGGGGAGCTGTTTTTT	CASSPNAGGATGELFF
TRBD2	-	TRBV3-1/TRBV3-2	TRBJ2-5	TGTGCCAGCAGCCACGCGGGACTAGCGGGGGGCCCGGGATTTGAGACCCAGTACTTC	CASSHAGLAGGPGFETQYF
-	once	TRBV13	TRBJ2-7	TGTGCCAGCAGCTCCGCTTCGACGGACCGCTACGAGCAGTACTTC	CASSSASTDRYEQYF
-	-	TRBV7-9	TRBJ1-2	TGTGCCAGCAGCGCCGACAGGAGTATTTCTGGCTACACCTTC	CASSADRSISGYTF
-	-	TRBV11-2	TRBJ2-7	TGTGCCAGCATCCTGCGAGGGGAAAGCCCCTACGAGCAGTACTTC	CASILRGESPYEQYF
-	few	TRBV9	TRBJ2-3	TGTGCCAGCAGCGTAGGGTCAAACGATATAGCAGATACGCAGTATTTT	CASSVGSNDIADTQYF
-	-	TRBV7-6	TRBJ2-3	TGTGCCAGCAGCTTATCAACGGGAGCCGATACGCAGTATTTT	CASSLSTGADTQYF
-	-	TRBV24-1	TRBJ2-2	TGTGCCACCAGTGATTGGCAGGGGAGTACCGGGGAGCTGTTTTTT	CATSDWQGSTGELFF
-	-	TRBV3-1/TRBV3-2	TRBJ1-1	TGTGCCAGCAGCCGTGGACTCAGCCTGCCAGGGGAGGGCACTGAAGCTTTCTTT	CASSRGLSLPGEGTEAFF
TRBD2	-	TRBV15	TRBJ2-3	TGTGCCACCAGCAGAGATTCCCGACTAGCGGGAGGGTCAGGGGGGCATATTAGCACAGATACGCAGTATTTT	CATSRDSRLAGGSGGHISTDTQYF
-	-	TRBV27	TRBJ1-2	TGTGCCAGCAGTTTGTCGGGATCGACGGGAGGCTACACCTTC	CASSLSGSTGGYTF
-	few	TRBV3-1/TRBV3-2	TRBJ1-1	TGTGCCAGCAGCCGGGATGTTCGGGCATGGAACACTGAAGCTTTCTTT	CASSRDVRAWNTEAFF
-	-	TRBV28	TRBJ2-7	TGTGCCAGCAGAACTCCCTACGAGCAGTACTTC	CASRTPYEQYF
-	-	TRBV2	TRBJ2-2	TGTGCCAGCAGGAGCTCCGGGGAGCTGTTTTTT	CASRSSGELFF
-	-	TRBV6-5	TRBJ2-1	TGTGCCAGCATTAGAAGTCGATTAGCCCTCGATGAGCAGTTCTTC	CASIRSRLALDEQFF
-	-	TRBV27	TRBJ1-6	TGTGCCAGCAGTAACAGGGAATATTCACCCCTCCACTTT	CASSNREYSPLHF
TRBD2	-	TRBV6-5	TRBJ2-7	TGTGCCAGCAGATTTAGCGGGAGAACTCCCTACGAGCAGTACTTC	CASRFSGRTPYEQYF
TRBD1	-	TRBV7-6	TRBJ1-5	TGTGCCAGCAGCTTAGAACAGGGGAGATTCAATCAGCCCCAGCATTTT	CASSLEQGRFNQPQHF
-	-	TRBV3-1/TRBV3-2	TRBJ1-4	TGTGCCAGCAGCCAAGTAGCGGCAGGTAGTCGTGAAAAACTGTTTTTT	CASSQVAAGSREKLFF
-	-	TRBV7-9	TRBJ1-4	TGTGCCAGCAGCTTCGGACAGAGTGGTGAAAAACTGTTTTTT	CASSFGQSGEKLFF
-	once	TRBV11-2	TRBJ1-1	TGTGCCAGCAGCTTTACGGAGAACACTGAAGCTTTCTTT	CASSFTENTEAFF
TRBD2	-	TRBV2	TRBJ2-7	TGTGCCAGCAGTGATGAGGAGGAGCTAGCGGGAACCTACGAGCAGTACTTC	CASSDEEELAGTYEQYF
TRBD1	-	TRBV27	TRBJ2-7	TGTGCCAGCAGGAAACAGGGGATCAGCTCCTACGAGCAGTACTTC	CASRKQGISSYEQYF
-	few	TRBV9	TRBJ1-2	TGTGCCAGCAGCCTCGGGTCGTTGGGCTACACCTTC	CASSLGSLGYTF
TRBD1	-	TRBV19	TRBJ1-5	TGTGCCAGTAGCCAGGGACAGGGGATCGTCAGCAATCAGCCCCAGCATTTT	CASSQGQGIVSNQPQHF
-	-	TRBV19	TRBJ1-1	TGTGCCAGTAGACGTCGACAGGCGGGGAACACTGAAGCTTTCTTT	CASRRRQAGNTEAFF
-	once	TRBV5-5	TRBJ1-3	TGTGCCAGCAGCGCTTTGACGGGAGCCTCTGGAAACACCATATATTTT	CASSALTGASGNTIYF